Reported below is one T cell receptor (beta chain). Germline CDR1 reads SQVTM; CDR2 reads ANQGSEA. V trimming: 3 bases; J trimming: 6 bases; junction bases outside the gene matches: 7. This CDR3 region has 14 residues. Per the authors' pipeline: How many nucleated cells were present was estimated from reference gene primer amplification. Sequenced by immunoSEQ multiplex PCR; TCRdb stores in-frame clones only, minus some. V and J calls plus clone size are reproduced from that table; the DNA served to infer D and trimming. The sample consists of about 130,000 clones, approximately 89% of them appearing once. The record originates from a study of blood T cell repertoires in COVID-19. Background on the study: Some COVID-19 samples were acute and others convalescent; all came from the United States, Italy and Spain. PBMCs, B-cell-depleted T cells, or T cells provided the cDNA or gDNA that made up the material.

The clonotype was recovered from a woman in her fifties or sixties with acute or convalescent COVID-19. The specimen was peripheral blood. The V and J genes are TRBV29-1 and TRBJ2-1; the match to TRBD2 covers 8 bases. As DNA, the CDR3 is TGCAGCGTTGATGCGGGAGGTGGGGGCAATGAGCAGTTCTTC. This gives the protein CSVDAGGGGNEQFF.